The 12 T cell receptor beta chains reported below all come from one sample, sequenced in a study of vaccination and CD4 T cells after COVID-19 (dated by TCRdb to the early 2020s). The library was made by PCR. The sequencer listed for this sample is Illumina iSeq 100. Clones were called with MiXCR by TCRdb after fastp trimmed the public reads at Q25, and only in-frame beta chains were retained. Each entry merges the rows of one CDR3 protein and shows their most common DNA and genes. Within this sample are under 30,000 distinct CDR3 sequences, with about 46% of them counted one time only. About 6% of the sample is held by the ten biggest clonotypes. Interpreted using the paper, the time point label stands for: late sampling 161 to 241 days after vaccination in three convalescent patients. The source material was CD4+ T cells from blood, sampled about 7 months after SARS-CoV-2 vaccination. The receptors were gathered from a human donor who had recovered from COVID-19.

This rearrangement joins TRBV18 to TRBJ2-3; D not certain. Deletions cut 1 base from V and 4 bases from J, with 6 bases between. The CDR3 covers 13 residues. CDR1 is KGHSH, CDR2 LQKENI, per germline. CDR3 sequence reads: CASSPHPADTQYF. The CDR3 region has the DNA TGTGCCAGCTCACCACATCCGGCAGATACGCAGTATTTT.

The genes are TRBV5-3 and TRBJ2-3, with 9 bases aligning to TRBD1. TRBV5-3 is noted as an ORF with a role that remains uncertain. The CDR3 covers 14 residues. The trim removed 8 bases at V and 4 bases at J, leaving 8 bases unmatched. Here the CDR3 DNA reads TGTGCCAGCAGCCGGGACAGGGCCCCAGATACGCAGTATTTT. Encoded protein: CASSRDRAPDTQYF.

This clonotype has a handful of counts. The rearrangement uses TRBV23-1 and TRBJ1-5; D unclear. TRBV23-1 is identified as an open reading frame with a role that is uncertain. This CDR3 spans 14 amino acids. Trimming pared 3 bases from V and 4 bases from J, leaving 10 bases between. The CDR3 loop is CASSHPWVNQPQHF. The CDR3 DNA reads TGCGCCAGCAGTCACCCATGGGTTAATCAGCCCCAGCATTTT.

J is TRBJ1-3 and V is TRBV10-1; D is unresolved. CDR1 is WNHNN, CDR2 SYGVQD, per germline (reference sequence). With 4 bases removed from V and 0 bases from J, the gap between germline ends came to 7 bases. This CDR3 spans 14 amino acids. The CDR3 bases are TGCGCCAGCAGTGTAGACACCTCTGGAAACACCATATATTTT. It codes for CASSVDTSGNTIYF.

This chain connects TRBV12-3 or TRBV12-4 to TRBJ1-5, with D tentatively TRBD1 (6 bases). The CDR3 covers 15 residues. V was shortened by 6 bases and J by 3 bases, with 15 bases between the two germline ends. CDR3 sequence (DNA): TGTGCCAGCAGCTGGGGCCAGGGGCACAATCAGCCCCAGCATTTT. This gives the protein CASSWGQGHNQPQHF.

The chain links TRBV28 to TRBJ2-3; D not resolved. Germline V CDR1 and CDR2: MDHEN, SYDVKM. CDR3 length: 13 amino acids. Trimming removed 2 bases at V and 14 bases at J, with 17 bases between. The CDR3 spells CASSLPPLSYRYF. In DNA form, the CDR3 reads TGTGCCAGCAGTTTACCCCCCCTCTCGTACCGGTATTTT.

This clonotype was detected only a few times. The V and J genes are TRBV7-2 and TRBJ2-3; 9 bases are shared with TRBD2. The germline V gene has CDR1 SGHTA and CDR2 FQGNSA. This CDR3 contains 14 residues. V trimming: 3 bases; J trimming: 7 bases; junction bases outside the gene matches: 5. The CDR3 DNA reads as TGTGCCAGCAGCTTGACCTCTAGCGGGAATACGCAGTATTTT. Protein: CASSLTSSGNTQYF.

The V call is TRBV6-1, the J call TRBJ2-7; 10 nucleotides line up with TRBD2. After removal of 7 bases from V and 0 bases from J, the junction contained 12 bases not matched to a gene. Germline lookup yields CDR1 MNHNS and CDR2 SASEGT. CDR3 size: 17 residues. The CDR3 region has the DNA TGTGCCAGCAACGACCCTAGCGGGAGCCCGAGCTCCTACGAGCAGTACTTC. Residues: CASNDPSGSPSSYEQYF.

This chain joins TRBV5-1 and TRBJ2-1, with 8 bases fitting TRBD2. CDR3 length: 14 residues. Germline CDR1 and CDR2: SGHRS and YFSETQ. V lost 2 bases, J lost 7 bases, and 5 bases stayed unmatched. The CDR3 region is CASSFSGEGNEQFF. Here the CDR3 DNA reads TGCGCCAGCAGCTTTAGCGGGGAAGGGAATGAGCAGTTCTTC. The full variable domain, rest sourced from reference TRBV5-1 and TRBJ2-1, is KAGVTQTPRYLIKTRGQQVTLSCSPISGHRSVSWYQQTPGQGLQFLFEYFSETQRNKGNFPGRFSGRQFSNSRSEMNVSTLELGDSALYLCASSFSGEGNEQFFGPGTRLTVL.

The chain links TRBV19 to TRBJ2-2; no reliable D call. Germline V gene data show CDR1 as LNHDA and CDR2 as SQIVND (reference sequence). The CDR3 is 14 amino acids. V was cut by 6 bases and J by 0 bases, with 8 bases left in between. The CDR3 DNA reads as TGTGCCAGTAGCATACGAACGAACACCGGGGAGCTGTTTTTT. Its protein product is CASSIRTNTGELFF.

This chain connects TRBV6-5 to TRBJ1-1, with 8 bases matching TRBD1. V shed 2 bases, J shed 1 base, and the junction held 3 bases outside the gene matches. Germline V CDR1 and CDR2: MNHEY, SVGAGI. The CDR3 has 15 amino acids. The DNA for the CDR3 is TGTGCCAGCAGTTACGGGACAGGCGCGAACACTGAAGCTTTCTTT. Translation: CASSYGTGANTEAFF.

The DNA of the CDR3 is TGTGCCAGCACCCAAGCGGAAATCACAGATACGCAGTATTTT. This sequence encodes CASTQAEITDTQYF. V and J are TRBV7-9 and TRBJ2-3, with a possible D match to TRBD2 (5 bases). The CDR3 runs to 14 residues. The germline gives CDR1 SEHNR, CDR2 FQNEAQ (reference sequence). The germline V and J ends were trimmed by 7 bases and 2 bases, with 13 bases remaining between them.